The rows below give T cell receptor beta chains drawn from one sample of a study of liver allograft versus peripheral blood T cells. From the reads, TCRdb called clonotypes with MiXCR, one entry per CDR3 protein. The sample contains 6,000 or so distinct CDR3 sequences, roughly 16% of which appear only once. The receptors here all came from a human patient who had a liver transplant. Some T cells may have originated in the graft donor. CDR3s include the opening cysteine and the closing phenylalanine or tryptophan. D genes are given only for firm matches. Expanded clones get a size class; other rows say once, few or many, or leave the size out.

TGCAGTGCTAGCCTCATAGTGGTAGGGAACTATGGCTACACCTTC CSASLIVVGNYGYTF NA TRBV20-1 many TRBJ1-2
TGTGCCAGCAGCTTGGACGGGAGGGGGAATGAGCAGTTCTTC CASSLDGRGNEQFF TRBD2 TRBV5-6 many TRBJ2-1
TGTGCCACCTCGGGACTGATGAACACTGAAGCTTTCTTT CATSGLMNTEAFF NA TRBV5-6 many TRBJ1-1
TGTGCCAGCAGCTCCAACAGGGGTGGGAATGAGCAGTTCTTC CASSSNRGGNEQFF TRBD1 TRBV7-2 medium-sized TRBJ2-1
TGTGCCAGCAGTTACCGGCCCCCTAGCACAGATACGCAGTATTTT CASSYRPPSTDTQYF NA TRBV6-5 many TRBJ2-3
TGTGCCAGTAGCTTGACAGGGCAGGGTGGCGAGCAGTACTTC CASSLTGQGGEQYF TRBD1 TRBV19 many TRBJ2-7
TGTGCCAGCAGCCAAGAACGGGGCGACTATGGCTACACCTTC CASSQERGDYGYTF NA TRBV14 many TRBJ1-2
TGTGCCAGCAGTATGGGACTAGCGGGAGTCTCCTACGAGCAGTACTTC CASSMGLAGVSYEQYF TRBD2 TRBV28 few TRBJ2-7
TGTGCCAGTATCCCTTCGGGGCAGGGGAGCGAGCAGTACTTC CASIPSGQGSEQYF NA TRBV19 many TRBJ2-7
TGTGCCAGCAGTTTAGGCGGCCCCGCTACTCGAAGCTCTGGAAACACCATATATTTT CASSLGGPATRSSGNTIYF NA TRBV28 many TRBJ1-3
TGTGCCAGCAGTTTAGAGGCTACAGGACGTAATTCACCCCTCCACTTT CASSLEATGRNSPLHF NA TRBV27 many TRBJ1-6
TGTGCCAGTAGTCCCGCCACAGGGTTGATTTATTCCTACGAGCAGTACTTC CASSPATGLIYSYEQYF NA TRBV19 many TRBJ2-7
NA CASSSSDSQETQYF NA TRBV27 many TRBJ2-5
TGTGCCCGCAGCCTAGTTTATGGCTACACCTTC CARSLVYGYTF NA TRBV27 many TRBJ1-2
TGTGCCAGCTCACCCCAGGACCGTCCGAGGCGAGAGCAGTACTTC CASSPQDRPRREQYF NA TRBV18 NA TRBJ2-7
TGTGCCAGCAGCTTGAGGGGCAATGAGCAGTTCTTC CASSLRGNEQFF NA TRBV7-9 many TRBJ2-1
TGTGCCAGCTCACCACCGGCGGCGCTCTCCTACGAGCAGTACTTC CASSPPAALSYEQYF NA TRBV18 medium-sized TRBJ2-7
TGTGCCAGCAGCCCCGGGACTAGCGGGAGTGGCGATGAGCAGTTCTTC CASSPGTSGSGDEQFF TRBD2 TRBV7-6 NA TRBJ2-1
TGCAGTGCTAGAGACCGGGATGAGGGAGTCAAAAACATTCAGTACTTC CSARDRDEGVKNIQYF NA TRBV20-1 NA TRBJ2-4
TGTGCCAGCAGCTTGGACGGGTTGAACACTGAAGCTTTCTTT CASSLDGLNTEAFF NA TRBV5-6 NA TRBJ1-1
TGTGCCAGCAGTCCCGAACAGGGGGCGGCCAAAAACATTCAGTACTTC CASSPEQGAAKNIQYF TRBD1 TRBV28 NA TRBJ2-4
TGTGCCAGCAGCGTAGGGGGGGGTGGTGATGAGCAGTACTTC CASSVGGGGDEQYF TRBD2 TRBV9 NA TRBJ2-7
TGTGCCAGCAGTTTAGGGGCACAGGTAAACTATGGCTACACCTTC CASSLGAQVNYGYTF NA TRBV28 medium-sized TRBJ1-2
TGTGCCAGTAGTATGAGGGGGGGTTTGATGACTGAAGCTTTCTTT CASSMRGGLMTEAFF NA TRBV19 NA TRBJ1-1
TGTGCCAGTAGTATAGATCAGGGGCCCTACTACGAGCAGTACTTC CASSIDQGPYYEQYF NA TRBV19 medium-sized TRBJ2-7
TGTGCCAGTAGTATAGAACAGGGTTGGGGCAATCAGCCCCAGCATTTT CASSIEQGWGNQPQHF NA TRBV19 many TRBJ1-5
TGTGCCAGCCTCGGGCCCTCTGGAAACACCATATATTTT CASLGPSGNTIYF NA TRBV19 many TRBJ1-3
TGTGCCAGTAGTAACCAACAGGGCTACGAGCAGTACTTC CASSNQQGYEQYF NA TRBV19 many TRBJ2-7
TGTGCCAGCAGTGGGCGACGCGGCGGAGCCTTACTCACCGGGGAGCTGTTTTTT CASSGRRGGALLTGELFF NA TRBV25-1 many TRBJ2-2
TGTGCCAGCAGCCTACCGGCGGCCGGCTATGGCTACACCTTC CASSLPAAGYGYTF NA TRBV7-9 many TRBJ1-2
TGTGCCAGCAGTTTGGACCCCGAAGCCGAGCAGTACTTC CASSLDPEAEQYF NA TRBV12-5 NA TRBJ2-7
TGTGCCAGCAGCTCCGGATCCTTATTATCTAATGAAAAACTGTTTTTT CASSSGSLLSNEKLFF NA TRBV28 NA TRBJ1-4
TGCAGTGCCATCCAGGGGAGCGACGAGCAGTACTTC CSAIQGSDEQYF NA TRBV20-1 few TRBJ2-7
TGTGCCACCAGTGACGCGGGACGGCTCACTGGCACAGATACGCAGTATTTT CATSDAGRLTGTDTQYF NA TRBV24-1 many TRBJ2-3
TGTGCCAGCAGTTTTACGCCCTCCGAGCCGGGACAGGGTTGGTCCGAGCAGTACTTC CASSFTPSEPGQGWSEQYF TRBD1 TRBV28 NA TRBJ2-7
TGCAGTGCTAGGTTGGACGGAGACTACGAGCAGTACTTC CSARLDGDYEQYF NA TRBV20-1 NA TRBJ2-7
TGTGCCAGCAGTGGGGCGTACCAAGAGACCCAGTACTTC CASSGAYQETQYF NA TRBV27 many TRBJ2-5
TGTGCCAGCAGCCAGGCTTACAGGGGGCCCAATGAGCAGTTCTTC CASSQAYRGPNEQFF TRBD1 TRBV14 few TRBJ2-1
TGTGCCAGCAGTTTTACCCTACAGGGCTCCTATAATTCACCCCTCCACTTT CASSFTLQGSYNSPLHF NA TRBV28 few TRBJ1-6
TGTGCCACCAGCAGGTACAGGGAGAGCACAGATACGCAGTATTTT CATSRYRESTDTQYF NA TRBV15 medium-sized TRBJ2-3
TGTGCCAGCAGCCACGGACAGGCCTACGAGCAGTACTTC CASSHGQAYEQYF TRBD1 TRBV7-9 medium-sized TRBJ2-7